A selection of T cell receptor beta chains follows, all from one sample in a study of cytomegalovirus exposure and HLA in healthy donors. TCRdb's copy holds only in-frame clones and misses some; the assay was immunoSEQ multiplex PCR. This table has some 130,000 clones, about 74% appearing once. The sequencing input was PBMCs. All receptors come from a man in his forties in good health and CMV-seronegative. Each CDR3 is given with its conserved first and last residue. A D gene is named only where the DNA matches it firmly. Clone size is shown for a subset of rows, as once, few, many or a class of expanded clone.

j_call clone_size v_call d_call cdr3_nt cdr3_aa
TRBJ2-3 - TRBV7-3 TRBD2 TGTGCCAGCAGCTTAACCGCGGGGGGGGACACAGATACGCAGTATTTT CASSLTAGGDTDTQYF
TRBJ2-7 - TRBV28 - TGTGCCAGCAGTTTACTCCCGCTCGGGGGGCGGGCTGGAGGCAAAGAGCAGTACTTC CASSLLPLGGRAGGKEQYF
TRBJ2-5 - TRBV11-3 - TGTGCCAGCAGCTTAGACCTGGGGGCTAGCGGTGTCGGGGAGACCCAGTACTTC CASSLDLGASGVGETQYF
TRBJ1-2 - TRBV28 - TGTGCCAGCAGCCCTGAAAGAGCTAACTATGGCTACACCTTC CASSPERANYGYTF
TRBJ1-5 - TRBV30 - TGTGCCTGGAGTGTGACAGACAATCAGCCCCAGCATTTT CAWSVTDNQPQHF
TRBJ1-1 - TRBV5-4 TRBD1 TGTGCCAGCAGCCTCAGGGGGACTAACACTGAAGCTTTCTTT CASSLRGTNTEAFF
TRBJ2-6 - TRBV5-1 TRBD1 TGCGCCAGCAACCCGGCAGGGGGCCCTGGCTCTGGGGCCAACGTCCTGACTTTC CASNPAGGPGSGANVLTF
TRBJ1-1 - TRBV7-2 TRBD1 TGTGCCAGCAGCTTCCCACAGGGGGCTAGAACTGAAGCTTTCTTT CASSFPQGARTEAFF
TRBJ2-2 - TRBV5-6 - TGTGCCAGCAGCTGGGCAGGACTCACCGGGGAGCTGTTTTTT CASSWAGLTGELFF
TRBJ1-1 - TRBV5-1 TRBD1 TGCGCCAGCAGCCTGGCGGACAGGGGGACTGAAGCTTTCTTT CASSLADRGTEAFF
TRBJ1-2 once TRBV6-6 - TGTACCAGCAGTCTGGACAGCACTCGGGATGGCTACACCTTC CTSSLDSTRDGYTF
TRBJ1-4 - TRBV19 - TGTGCCAGTAGTATAGGAGCTGCAACTAATGAAAAACTGTTTTTT CASSIGAATNEKLFF
TRBJ1-4 - TRBV5-1 - TGCGCCAGCAGCTTGGTCCGGGCAGGGCCACTGAATGAAAAACTGTTTTTT CASSLVRAGPLNEKLFF
TRBJ2-1 - TRBV11-2 TRBD2 TGTGCCAGCAGCTTAAGAGCGGGGGGTTTCTACAATGAGCAGTTCTTC CASSLRAGGFYNEQFF
TRBJ2-1 - TRBV4-1 TRBD1 TGCGCCAGCAGCCAAGATCCACCCCTAGGGGGCGGCCGCGATGAGCAGTTCTTC CASSQDPPLGGGRDEQFF
TRBJ1-5 - TRBV19 - TGTGCCAGTAATGCCCGGGATCAGCCCCAGCATTTT CASNARDQPQHF
TRBJ2-7 - TRBV7-2 TRBD1 TGTGCCAGCAGCTTAGGGCAGGGGGCTTTATACGAGCAGTACTTC CASSLGQGALYEQYF
TRBJ2-7 - TRBV19 - TGTGCCAGTAGTATACCCACAGGTGAGCAGTACTTC CASSIPTGEQYF
TRBJ2-7 - TRBV5-6 - TGTGCCAGCAGCATCCTGACAGGTGGGGTGCAGTACTTC CASSILTGGVQYF
TRBJ1-2 - TRBV27 TRBD1 TGTGCCAGCAGCGGGACAGGGGTCCTTCACTATGGCTACACCTTC CASSGTGVLHYGYTF
TRBJ1-1 few TRBV19 TRBD1 TGTGCCAGTAGTGTCAGGGGGTACACTGAAGCTTTCTTT CASSVRGYTEAFF
TRBJ2-7 - TRBV27 TRBD1 TGTGCCAGCAGTTCGAGGACAGGGGATTACGAGCAGTACTTC CASSSRTGDYEQYF
TRBJ1-5 - TRBV19 TRBD1 TGTGCCAGTAGCACCAGGGGGGTGGACGGGTCCCAGCATTTT CASSTRGVDGSQHF
TRBJ1-1 - TRBV10-2 TRBD1 TGCGCCAGCGCAGTTACAGGGGTAGGGGCTGAAGCTTTCTTT CASAVTGVGAEAFF
TRBJ1-6 - TRBV6-1 - TGTGCCAGCAGTGAAGTTGGGACTGTGACTTCACCCCTCCACTTT CASSEVGTVTSPLHF
TRBJ1-2 - TRBV28 - TGTGCCAGCAGGCCCCACATGGAGGGAGCGGGCGGCTACACCTTC CASRPHMEGAGGYTF
TRBJ1-1 - TRBV7-9 TRBD1 TGTGCCAGCAGCTTAACAGGGGGCTTCACTGAAGCTTTCTTT CASSLTGGFTEAFF
TRBJ2-1 - TRBV4-3 TRBD1 TGCGCCAGCAGCCAAGTGGGGGACAGGGGTTTTCGGCAGTTCTTC CASSQVGDRGFRQFF
TRBJ2-1 - TRBV30 TRBD2 TGTGCCTGGGTTGGGACTAGCGGGGGTGAGCAGTTCTTC CAWVGTSGGEQFF
TRBJ1-2 - TRBV5-1 - TGCGCCAGCAGCGAAGGACAAATCTCCCCCTATGGCTACACCTTC CASSEGQISPYGYTF
TRBJ2-5 - TRBV9 - TGTGCCAGCAGCCCCAGGGTCGCCCGACAAGAGACCCAGTACTTC CASSPRVARQETQYF
TRBJ2-7 - TRBV5-1 TRBD1 TGCGCCAGCAGCTTGGCCACAGGGGCCGAGCAGTACTTC CASSLATGAEQYF
TRBJ1-3 - TRBV30 TRBD1 TGTGCCTGGAGCAGGGGGGGAAACACCATATATTTT CAWSRGGNTIYF
TRBJ2-5 few TRBV6-1 TRBD2 TGTGCCAGCAGTGATAGGAGCGGGGGAAAAGAGACCCAGTACTTC CASSDRSGGKETQYF
TRBJ2-1 - TRBV7-9 TRBD2 TGTGCCAGCAGCTTGTGGTCGGGACTAGCGGGGAATGAGCAGTTCTTC CASSLWSGLAGNEQFF
TRBJ2-7 - TRBV5-8 - TGTGCCAGCAGACAGGACCCATTAACGACCTACGAGCAGTACTTC CASRQDPLTTYEQYF
TRBJ2-5 - TRBV11-2 - TGTGCCAGCAGCGGTATGGAGGAGTACCGGGAGACCCAGTACTTC CASSGMEEYRETQYF
TRBJ1-1 - TRBV7-9 - TGTGCCAGCAGCTCCACAGGGTTCACTGAAGCTTTCTTT CASSSTGFTEAFF
TRBJ1-1 - TRBV6-6 - TGTGCCAGCAGCGTCAGGGATATGAACACTGAAGCTTTCTTT CASSVRDMNTEAFF
TRBJ2-7 - TRBV2 - TGTGCCAGCAGTGAGGGGCGAGGGGGAGTTTACGAGCAGTACTTC CASSEGRGGVYEQYF
TRBJ1-1 - TRBV6-5 TRBD1 TGTGCCAGCAGTCCCGGACAGGGGGTATGGGCTTTCTTT CASSPGQGVWAFF
TRBJ2-1 - TRBV5-1 TRBD2 TGCGCCAGCGGTGCCGGGACTAGCGTTTTGGATGAGCAGTTCTTC CASGAGTSVLDEQFF
TRBJ2-7 - TRBV7-2 - TGTGCCAGCAGCGAGTACTACGAGCAGTACTTC CASSEYYEQYF
TRBJ2-5 - TRBV29-1 TRBD2 TGCAGCGTGACGGGACTAGCGGGGGAAGAGACCCAGTACTTC CSVTGLAGEETQYF
TRBJ1-2 few TRBV15 TRBD1 TGTGCCACCAGCCCCCTCAGACAGGGGCGCTATGGCTACACCTTC CATSPLRQGRYGYTF
TRBJ2-2 - TRBV5-1 - TGCGCCAGCAGCTTGGCTCCGGGAATCGCCGGGGAGCTGTTTTTT CASSLAPGIAGELFF
TRBJ2-4 - TRBV4-3 TRBD2 TGCGCCAGCAGCCAATCAGCGGGAGTAGCCAAAAACATTCAGTACTTC CASSQSAGVAKNIQYF
TRBJ1-2 once TRBV6-5 TRBD1 TGTGCCAGCAGAACGGGACAGGGGGCCAACTATGGCTACACCTTC CASRTGQGANYGYTF
TRBJ1-1 - TRBV7-2 - TGTGCCAGCAGCTTAGTGGGAGACTACTCCGCTGAAGCTTTCTTT CASSLVGDYSAEAFF
TRBJ1-1 once TRBV27 - TGTGCCAGCAGTCCCTCGGCGGGGAACACTGAAGCTTTCTTT CASSPSAGNTEAFF
TRBJ2-2 - TRBV5-6 TRBD1 TGTGCCAGCAGCTTGGTTACAGGGGGCTATAATACCGGGGAGCTGTTTTTT CASSLVTGGYNTGELFF
TRBJ2-5 - TRBV20-1 - TGCAGTGCTCAGCGGCAAGAGACCCAGTACTTC CSAQRQETQYF
TRBJ1-1 - TRBV7-5 - TGTGCCAGGGGGACGTGGGGGGGGAGGAACACTGAAGCTTTCTTT CARGTWGGRNTEAFF
TRBJ2-7 - TRBV10-3 TRBD1 TGTGCCATCAGTGGGACAGGGGACGAGCAGTACTTC CAISGTGDEQYF
TRBJ2-5 - TRBV5-1 - TGCGCCAGCAGCCGATCACCCGGGGGACAAGAGACCCAGTACTTC CASSRSPGGQETQYF
TRBJ2-1 - TRBV2 TRBD2 TGTGCCAGCAGTGCTCTAGCGGGAGTATACAATGAGCAGTTCTTC CASSALAGVYNEQFF
TRBJ2-7 - TRBV6-5 TRBD2 TGTGCCAGCAGTTTAAGCGGGAGGGTCGCCGAGCAGTACTTC CASSLSGRVAEQYF
TRBJ2-7 - TRBV4-1 TRBD1 TGCGCCAGCAGCCAGAGTCCGGGACAGGGGGCCGGTGAGCAGTACTTC CASSQSPGQGAGEQYF
TRBJ2-3 - TRBV30 - TGTGCCTGGAGTGTACACGGGGGAGATACGCAGTATTTT CAWSVHGGDTQYF
TRBJ2-5 once TRBV9 TRBD2 TGTGCCAGCAGCGGGGGCGGGAGGGGGCTTGAGACCCAGTACTTC CASSGGGRGLETQYF